These 19 T cell receptor beta chains were sequenced from one sample in a study of identical twins. TCRdb re-analysed the 5' RACE reads in MiXCR, keeping a single row per CDR3 protein. Of approximately 220,000 distinct CDR3 sequences in the sample, around 6.8% were seen once. The same data also contributed to another study, on yellow fever vaccine responses in identical twins.

Specimen: memory (CD45RO+) T cells sorted from blood. Receptors were obtained from a woman aged 18-35 years in good health.

The chain carries TRBV13 and TRBJ2-7; no reliable D call. V was clipped by 2 bases and J by 7 bases, with 6 bases between them. This CDR3 region has 11 residues. Germline assignment: CDR1 PRHDT and CDR2 FYEKMQ (reference sequence). The CDR3 is CASSLFREQYF. The DNA of the CDR3 is TGTGCCAGCAGCTTATTCCGGGAGCAGTACTTC.

The CDR3 bases are TGTGCCAGCAGCCGCGGACAGCTCATGTCCCAGTACTTC. This translates into CASSRGQLMSQYF. The J gene is TRBJ2-5, the V gene TRBV7-6, with D possibly matching TRBD1 (6 bases). The CDR3 consists of 13 residues. Germline V gene sequence: CDR1 SGHVS, CDR2 FNYEAQ. V shed 5 bases and J shed 9 bases, with 16 bases lying between them.

The rearrangement links TRBV20-1 to TRBJ2-1; 11 positions agree with TRBD1. The V gene end was trimmed by 5 bases and the J gene end by 5 bases; junction bases not matched to a gene: 5. This CDR3 contains 14 residues. The V gene's germline CDR1 is DFQATT and CDR2 SNEGSKA (reference sequence). In DNA form, the CDR3 reads TGCAGTGCTGAGGACAGGGGGCATAACAATGAGCAGTTCTTC. It encodes CSAEDRGHNNEQFF.

This clonotype was seen ten or more times. The chain couples TRBV7-2 to TRBJ2-3; TRBD2 might be the D (6 bases). Germline loops: CDR1 SGHTA, CDR2 FQGNSA. V lost 5 bases to trimming and J lost 5 bases, with 14 bases between them. The CDR3 has 14 amino acids. CDR3 in amino acids: CASSPGTYRDTQYF. The DNA of the CDR3 is TGTGCCAGCAGCCCCGGGACTTATAGAGATACGCAGTATTTT.

The rearrangement links TRBV7-3 to TRBJ2-3; D tentatively reads TRBD1 or TRBD2 (5 bases each). Per the germline V gene, CDR1 is SGHTA and CDR2 is FQGTGA. The CDR3 extends over 16 amino acids. V was pared by 2 bases and J by 4 bases, with 16 bases between. The CDR3 is CASSLGGGRDPDTQYF. The DNA for the CDR3 is TGTGCCAGCAGCTTAGGAGGTGGCAGGGACCCAGATACGCAGTATTTT.

This clonotype occurred a few times. The chain recombines TRBV9 with TRBJ1-2; no reliable D call. Germline CDR1 SGDLS, CDR2 YYNGEE. Trimming left V 3 bases short and J 7 bases short, with 13 bases between. The CDR3 is 13 amino acids. The CDR3: CASSGVPVGGYTF. The DNA of the CDR3 is TGTGCCAGCAGCGGTGTCCCGGTGGGTGGCTACACCTTC.

This clonotype occurred many times. V usage is TRBV5-6 and J usage is TRBJ2-5, with a possible D match to TRBD1 (5 bases). This CDR3 comprises 12 residues. Trimming took off 6 bases at V and 2 bases at J, with 8 bases between the two ends. Germline assignment: CDR1 SGHDT and CDR2 YYEEEE. CDR3: CASMRQQETQYF. DNA of the CDR3: TGTGCCAGCATGAGACAGCAAGAGACCCAGTACTTC.

The sample holds a few counts of this clonotype. This sequence joins TRBV5-1 and TRBJ2-1; D might be TRBD1 or TRBD2, each matching 5 bases. The germline V gene encodes CDR1 SGHRS and CDR2 YFSETQ. V lost 3 bases, J lost 15 bases, and 19 bases lay in between. The CDR3 has 13 amino acids. The CDR3 coding sequence is TGCGCCAGCAGCTCGGGACCGCTGCAGGGCCGGTTCTTC. Protein: CASSSGPLQGRFF.

This clonotype was observed a few times. The CDR3 DNA reads as TGTGCCAGCAGCCAGTTCGGGGGCGGTTACGAGCAGTACTTC. Translating gives CASSQFGGGYEQYF. The V gene is TRBV14, the J gene TRBJ2-7; tentatively, D is TRBD1 or TRBD2 (6 bases each). Trimming removed 3 bases at V and 4 bases at J, with 13 bases between. The CDR3 has 14 residues. The germline V gene encodes CDR1 SGHDN and CDR2 FVKESK. The full variable domain, in which reference TRBV14 and TRBJ2-7 provide the parts outside the CDR3, is EAGVTQFPSHSVIEKGQTVTLRCDPISGHDNLYWYRRVMGKEIKFLLHFVKESKQDESGMPNNRFLAERTGGTYSTLKVQPAELEDSGVYFCASSQFGGGYEQYFGPGTRLTVT.

This clonotype was counted ten times or more. The chain recombines TRBV7-2 with TRBJ2-3; possible D gene TRBD2, 7 bases. Germline assignment: CDR1 SGHTA and CDR2 FQGNSA. The CDR3 extends over 15 amino acids. V lost 6 bases to trimming and J lost 0 bases, with 13 bases between them. The chain's CDR3 is CASRSGGPSTDTQYF. The CDR3 DNA is TGTGCCAGCAGGTCGGGGGGCCCCAGCACAGATACGCAGTATTTT.

As regards this clonotype: This may stem from a read error, because a much larger clone lies one nucleotide away. The CDR3 sequence: CARSQDWGDQVIYNEQFF. In nucleotides, the CDR3 is TGCGCCCGCAGCCAAGATTGGGGAGACCAAGTAATCTACAATGAGCAGTTCTTC. This chain connects TRBV4-3 to TRBJ2-1; perhaps TRBD2 as D (5 bases). The CDR3 sequence is 18 residues long. Per germline, CDR1 LGHNA and CDR2 YSLEER.

The rearrangement links TRBV15 to TRBJ2-1, with 8 bases that match TRBD1. Germline values: CDR1 LNHNV, CDR2 YYDKDF (reference sequence). This CDR3 spans 14 amino acids. The V and J ends lost 7 bases and 1 base, in that order; junction bases with no gene match: 3. The CDR3 reads CATNTGGSYNEQFF. The CDR3 nucleotides are TGTGCCACCAACACAGGGGGATCCTACAATGAGCAGTTCTTC.

This clonotype came up a few times. The V and J genes are TRBV7-2 and TRBJ2-5; a weak D match, TRBD2 (6 bases). Per the germline V gene, CDR1 is SGHTA and CDR2 is FQGNSA. The CDR3 is made up of 14 amino acids. Trimming removed 3 bases from V and 9 bases from J, with 17 bases in between. CDR3: CASSLRDSPWAQYF. In DNA form, the CDR3 reads TGTGCCAGCAGCTTGCGGGACTCACCCTGGGCCCAGTACTTC.

This clonotype appeared many times. This sequence joins TRBV6-5 and TRBJ1-2; D might be TRBD1 (6 bases). V lost 3 bases and J lost 2, with 7 bases in between. The germline CDR1 and CDR2 sequences are MNHEY and SVGAGI. This CDR3 contains 13 residues. The CDR3 bases are TGTGCCAGCAGTTATCAGGGGAACTATGGCTACACCTTC. Protein product: CASSYQGNYGYTF.

This clonotype appeared many times. The gene calls are TRBV19 and TRBJ1-2, with D maybe TRBD1 (6 bases). The CDR3 is 12 residues long. Per the germline V gene, CDR1 is LNHDA and CDR2 is SQIVND (reference sequence). V lost 10 bases to trimming and J lost 5 bases, with 14 bases between them. The CDR3 protein is CATRGAAYGYTF. The CDR3 coding sequence is TGTGCCACCCGGGGGGCTGCATATGGCTACACCTTC.

This clonotype appeared a few times. J is TRBJ2-7 and V is TRBV14; 9 bases are shared with TRBD2. The V segment lost 4 bases and the J segment 4 bases; nucleotides outside the gene matches: 8. The germline gives CDR1 SGHDN, CDR2 FVKESK. The CDR3 sequence is 15 residues long. In DNA, the CDR3 is TGTGCCAGCAGCCGCTCGGCGGGGGGGAGTTACGAGCAGTACTTC. This encodes CASSRSAGGSYEQYF.

The J gene is TRBJ2-3, the V gene TRBV4-3; tentatively, D is TRBD1 (5 bases). Germline CDR1 and CDR2: LGHNA and YSLEER. V was trimmed by 0 bases and J by 4 bases, leaving 14 bases between them. This CDR3 spans 16 amino acids. The CDR3 loop is CASSQDQGQGADTQYF. The CDR3 region has the DNA TGCGCCAGCAGCCAAGATCAAGGTCAAGGGGCAGATACGCAGTATTTT.

There are a few counts of this clonotype. This chain connects TRBV28 to TRBJ2-3, with a possible D match to TRBD1 (6 bases). Trimming took 4 bases from V and 0 from J, leaving 14 bases between them. This CDR3 has 16 residues. Germline CDR1 MDHEN, CDR2 SYDVKM. The CDR3 DNA sequence: TGTGCCAGCAGTTCCCTCGGGGACACTAGCACAGATACGCAGTATTTT. This sequence encodes CASSSLGDTSTDTQYF.

The chain carries TRBV7-9 and TRBJ2-3; 8 bases map to TRBD2. With V trimmed by 2 bases and J by 2 bases, 9 bases remained unmatched. Per the germline V gene, CDR1 is SEHNR and CDR2 is FQNEAQ (reference sequence). This CDR3 is built from 17 residues. CDR3 bases: TGTGCCAGCAGCTTATCCCCCCTAGCGGGCCCCACAGATACGCAGTATTTT. Translating it yields CASSLSPLAGPTDTQYF.